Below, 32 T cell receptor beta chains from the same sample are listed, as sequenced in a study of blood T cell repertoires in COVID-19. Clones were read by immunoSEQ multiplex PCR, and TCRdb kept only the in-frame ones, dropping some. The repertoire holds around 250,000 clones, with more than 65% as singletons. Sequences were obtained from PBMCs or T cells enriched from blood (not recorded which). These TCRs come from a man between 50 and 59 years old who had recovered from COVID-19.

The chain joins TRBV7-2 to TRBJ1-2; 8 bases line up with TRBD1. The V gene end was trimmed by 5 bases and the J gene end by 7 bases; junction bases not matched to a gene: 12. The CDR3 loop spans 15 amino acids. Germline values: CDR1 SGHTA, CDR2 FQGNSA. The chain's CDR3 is CASSVDNRGYRGYTF. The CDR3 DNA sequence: TGTGCCAGCAGCGTAGATAACAGGGGGTACCGTGGCTACACCTTC. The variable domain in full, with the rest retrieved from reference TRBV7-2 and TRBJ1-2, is GAGVSQSPSNKVTEKGKDVELRCDPISGHTALYWYRQSLGQGLEFLIYFQGNSAPDKSGLPSDRFSAERTGGSVSTLTIQRTQQEDSAVYLCASSVDNRGYRGYTFGSGTRLTVV.

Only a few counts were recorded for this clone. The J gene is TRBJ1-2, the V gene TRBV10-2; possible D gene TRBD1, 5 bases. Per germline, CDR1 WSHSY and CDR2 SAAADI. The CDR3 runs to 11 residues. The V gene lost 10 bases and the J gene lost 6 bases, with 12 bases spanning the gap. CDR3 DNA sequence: TGCGCCACCCTGGCGGGGGATGGCTACACCTTC. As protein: CATLAGDGYTF.

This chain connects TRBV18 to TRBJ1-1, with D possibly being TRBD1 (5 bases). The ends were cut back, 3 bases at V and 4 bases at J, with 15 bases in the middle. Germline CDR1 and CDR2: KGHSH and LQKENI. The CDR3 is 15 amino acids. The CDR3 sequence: CASSPPGRAGTEAFF. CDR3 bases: TGTGCCAGCTCACCGCCAGGGAGGGCGGGCACTGAAGCTTTCTTT.

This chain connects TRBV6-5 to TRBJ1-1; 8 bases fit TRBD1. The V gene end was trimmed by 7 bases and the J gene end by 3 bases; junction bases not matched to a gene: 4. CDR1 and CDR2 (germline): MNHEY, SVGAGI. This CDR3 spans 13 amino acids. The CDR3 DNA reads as TGTGCCAGCACGAACAGGGGGGACACTGAAGCTTTCTTT. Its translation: CASTNRGDTEAFF.

CDR3 protein: CATTLGDQPQHF. The CDR3 DNA is TGTGCCACAACATTGGGAGATCAGCCCCAGCATTTT. V usage is TRBV15 and J usage is TRBJ1-5, with unresolved D. Per germline, CDR1 LNHNV and CDR2 YYDKDF (reference sequence). There are 12 residues in the CDR3. V lost 9 bases and J lost 5, with 11 bases in between.

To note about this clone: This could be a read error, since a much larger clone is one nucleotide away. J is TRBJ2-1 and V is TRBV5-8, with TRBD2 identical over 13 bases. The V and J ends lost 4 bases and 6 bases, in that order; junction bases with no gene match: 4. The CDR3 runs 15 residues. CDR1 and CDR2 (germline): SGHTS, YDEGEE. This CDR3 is CASSVGTSGTNEQFF. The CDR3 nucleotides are TGTGCCAGCAGCGTAGGGACTAGCGGGACCAATGAGCAGTTCTTC.

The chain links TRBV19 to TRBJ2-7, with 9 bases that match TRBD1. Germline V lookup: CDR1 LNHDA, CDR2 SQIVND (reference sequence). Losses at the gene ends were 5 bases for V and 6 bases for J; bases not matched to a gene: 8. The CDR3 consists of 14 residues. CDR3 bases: TGTGCCAGTAGTCCCGGGACAGGGTTCGCCGAGCAGTACTTC. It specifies CASSPGTGFAEQYF.

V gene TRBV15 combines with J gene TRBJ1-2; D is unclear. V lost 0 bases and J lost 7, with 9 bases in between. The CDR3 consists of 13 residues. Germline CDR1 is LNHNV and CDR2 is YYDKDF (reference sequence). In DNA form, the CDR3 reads TGTGCCACCAGCAGAGACCCCCCCGGTGGCTACACCTTC. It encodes CATSRDPPGGYTF.

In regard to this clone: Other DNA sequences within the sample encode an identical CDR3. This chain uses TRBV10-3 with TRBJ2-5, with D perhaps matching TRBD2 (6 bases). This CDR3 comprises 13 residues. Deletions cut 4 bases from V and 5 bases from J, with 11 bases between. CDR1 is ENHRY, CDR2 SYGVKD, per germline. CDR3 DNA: TGTGCCATCAGTGTGGGGGAGGAGGAGACCCAGTACTTC. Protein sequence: CAISVGEEETQYF.

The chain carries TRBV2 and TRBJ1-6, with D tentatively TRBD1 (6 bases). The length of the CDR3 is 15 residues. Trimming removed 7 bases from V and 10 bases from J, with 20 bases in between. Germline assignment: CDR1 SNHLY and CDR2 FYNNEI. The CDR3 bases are TGTGCCAGCACCCCAGATGGGCTTCAGGGGTCACCCCTCCACTTT. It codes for CASTPDGLQGSPLHF. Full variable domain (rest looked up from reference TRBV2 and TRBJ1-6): EPEVTQTPSHQVTQMGQEVILRCVPISNHLYFYWYRQILGQKVEFLVSFYNNEISEKSEIFDDQFSVERPDGSNFTLKIRSTKLEDSAMYFCASTPDGLQGSPLHFGNGTRLTVT.

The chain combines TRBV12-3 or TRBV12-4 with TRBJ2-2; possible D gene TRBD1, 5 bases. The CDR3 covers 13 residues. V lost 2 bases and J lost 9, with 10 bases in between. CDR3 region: CASSLNWGRELFF. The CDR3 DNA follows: TGTGCCAGCAGTTTAAACTGGGGCCGGGAGCTGTTTTTT.

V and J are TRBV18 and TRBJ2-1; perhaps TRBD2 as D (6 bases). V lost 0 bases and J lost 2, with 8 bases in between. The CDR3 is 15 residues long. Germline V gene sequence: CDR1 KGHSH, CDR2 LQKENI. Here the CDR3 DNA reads TGTGCCAGCTCACCACCTAGCGGAGCCTACAATGAGCAGTTCTTC. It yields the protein CASSPPSGAYNEQFF.

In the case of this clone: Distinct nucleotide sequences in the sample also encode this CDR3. The CDR3 DNA is TGTGCCAGCAGCTTATCAAGCGTGAATGAGCAGTTCTTC. Protein: CASSLSSVNEQFF. This chain uses TRBV7-3 with TRBJ2-1; unclear D gene. The length of the CDR3 is 13 residues. V gave up 2 bases and J gave up 7 bases, with 9 bases separating them. CDR1 is SGHTA and CDR2 is FQGTGA in the germline V gene.

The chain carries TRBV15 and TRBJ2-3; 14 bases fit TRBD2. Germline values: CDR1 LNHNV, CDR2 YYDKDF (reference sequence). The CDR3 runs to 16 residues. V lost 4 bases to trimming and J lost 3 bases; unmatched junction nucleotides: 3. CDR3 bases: TGTGCCACCAGCACGGGACTAGCGGGAGTGACAGATACGCAGTATTTT. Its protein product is CATSTGLAGVTDTQYF.

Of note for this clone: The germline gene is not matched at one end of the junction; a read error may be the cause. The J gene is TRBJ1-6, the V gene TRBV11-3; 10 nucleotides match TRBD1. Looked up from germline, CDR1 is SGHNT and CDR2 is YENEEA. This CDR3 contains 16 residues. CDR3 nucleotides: TGTGCCAGCAGCATAGAGGGGACAGGGGTTGGTTCACCCCTCCACTTT. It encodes CASSIEGTGVGSPLHF.

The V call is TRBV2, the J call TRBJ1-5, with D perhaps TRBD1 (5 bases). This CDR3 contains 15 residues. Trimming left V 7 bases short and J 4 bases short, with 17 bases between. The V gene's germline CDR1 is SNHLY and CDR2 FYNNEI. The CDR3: CASNGRGNQNQPQHF. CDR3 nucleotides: TGTGCCAGCAATGGTCGGGGGAATCAAAATCAGCCCCAGCATTTT.

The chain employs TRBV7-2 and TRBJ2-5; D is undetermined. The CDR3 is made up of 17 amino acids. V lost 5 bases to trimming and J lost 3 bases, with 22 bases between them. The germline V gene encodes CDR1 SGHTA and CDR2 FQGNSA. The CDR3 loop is CASSPRSVIGPEETQYF. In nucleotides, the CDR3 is TGTGCCAGCAGCCCCCGTTCTGTGATTGGCCCAGAAGAGACCCAGTACTTC.

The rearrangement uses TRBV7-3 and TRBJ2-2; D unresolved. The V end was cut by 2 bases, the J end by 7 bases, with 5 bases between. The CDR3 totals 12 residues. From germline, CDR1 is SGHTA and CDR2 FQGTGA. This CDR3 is CASSLGSGELFF. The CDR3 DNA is TGTGCCAGCAGCTTAGGTAGCGGGGAGCTGTTTTTT.

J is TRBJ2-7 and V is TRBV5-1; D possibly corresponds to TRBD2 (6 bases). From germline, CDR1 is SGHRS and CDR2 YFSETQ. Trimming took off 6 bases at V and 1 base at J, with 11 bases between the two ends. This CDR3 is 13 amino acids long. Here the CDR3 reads CASTIGGSYEQYF. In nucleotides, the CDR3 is TGCGCCAGCACAATCGGAGGGTCCTACGAGCAGTACTTC.

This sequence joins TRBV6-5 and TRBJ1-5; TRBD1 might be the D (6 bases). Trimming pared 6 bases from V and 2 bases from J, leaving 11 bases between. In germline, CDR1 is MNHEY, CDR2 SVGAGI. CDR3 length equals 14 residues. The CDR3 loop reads CASRAGVRNQPQHF. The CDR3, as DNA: TGTGCCAGCAGAGCAGGGGTTCGCAATCAGCCCCAGCATTTT.

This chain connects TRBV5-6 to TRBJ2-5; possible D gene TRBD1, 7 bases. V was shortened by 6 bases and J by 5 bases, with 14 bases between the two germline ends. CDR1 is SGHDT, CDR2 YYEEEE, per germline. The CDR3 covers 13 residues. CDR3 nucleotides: TGTGCCAGCAACATTGCAGGGGGGGAGACCCAGTACTTC. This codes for CASNIAGGETQYF.

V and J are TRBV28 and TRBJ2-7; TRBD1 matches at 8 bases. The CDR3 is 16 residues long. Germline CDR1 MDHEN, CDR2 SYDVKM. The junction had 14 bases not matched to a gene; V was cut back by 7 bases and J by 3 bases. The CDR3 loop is CASTGTGLLGRYEQYF. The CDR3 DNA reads TGTGCCAGCACCGGGACAGGCCTTCTAGGCCGCTACGAGCAGTACTTC.

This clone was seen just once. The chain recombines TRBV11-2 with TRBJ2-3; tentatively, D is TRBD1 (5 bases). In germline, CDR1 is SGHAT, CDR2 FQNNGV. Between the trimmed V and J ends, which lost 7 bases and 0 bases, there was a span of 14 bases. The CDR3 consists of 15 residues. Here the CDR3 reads CASTEPGLSTDTQYF. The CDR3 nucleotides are TGTGCCAGCACGGAGCCAGGGCTCAGCACAGATACGCAGTATTTT.

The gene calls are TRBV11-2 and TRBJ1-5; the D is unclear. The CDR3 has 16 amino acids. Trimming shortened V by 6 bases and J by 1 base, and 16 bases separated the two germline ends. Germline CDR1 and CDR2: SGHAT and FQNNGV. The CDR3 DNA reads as TGTGCCAGCAGTCCTTTGGGCTCGGGAAGCAATCAGCCCCAGCATTTT. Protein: CASSPLGSGSNQPQHF.

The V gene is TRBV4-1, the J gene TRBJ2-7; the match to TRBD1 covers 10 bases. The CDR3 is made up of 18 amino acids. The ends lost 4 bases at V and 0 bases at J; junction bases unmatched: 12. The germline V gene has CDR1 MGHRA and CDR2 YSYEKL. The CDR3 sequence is CASSPGTGAGTSSYEQYF. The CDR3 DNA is TGCGCCAGCAGCCCTGGGACAGGGGCAGGGACAAGCTCCTACGAGCAGTACTTC.

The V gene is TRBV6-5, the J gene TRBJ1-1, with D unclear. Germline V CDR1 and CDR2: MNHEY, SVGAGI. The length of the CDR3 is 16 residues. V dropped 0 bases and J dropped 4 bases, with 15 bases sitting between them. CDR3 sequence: CASSYSYRQLGTEAFF. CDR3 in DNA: TGTGCCAGCAGTTACTCCTATCGACAACTGGGCACTGAAGCTTTCTTT.

CDR3: CASSKEGMPTLSAYEQYF. The CDR3 DNA sequence: TGTGCCAGCAGCAAAGAAGGTATGCCCACACTAAGCGCCTACGAGCAGTACTTC. V is TRBV21-1 and J is TRBJ2-7; the listed D gene, TRBD2, was not tested against the DNA. TRBV21-1 is annotated as a pseudogene. The CDR3 is made up of 18 amino acids.

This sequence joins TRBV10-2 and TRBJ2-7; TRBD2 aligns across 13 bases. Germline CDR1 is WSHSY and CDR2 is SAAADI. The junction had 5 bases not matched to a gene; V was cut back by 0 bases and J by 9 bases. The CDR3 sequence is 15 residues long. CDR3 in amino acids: CASSESGTSGTRQYF. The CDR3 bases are TGCGCCAGCAGTGAGTCAGGGACTAGCGGGACAAGGCAGTACTTC.

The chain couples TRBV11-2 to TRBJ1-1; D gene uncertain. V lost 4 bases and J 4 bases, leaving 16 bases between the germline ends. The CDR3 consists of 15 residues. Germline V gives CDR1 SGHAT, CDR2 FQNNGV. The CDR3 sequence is CASSSWSARGTEAFF. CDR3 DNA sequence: TGTGCCAGCAGCTCGTGGTCCGCTCGAGGCACTGAAGCTTTCTTT. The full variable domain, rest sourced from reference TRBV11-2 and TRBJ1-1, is EAGVAQSPRYKIIEKRQSVAFWCNPISGHATLYWYQQILGQGPKLLIQFQNNGVVDDSQLPKDRFSAERLKGVDSTLKIQPAKLEDSAVYLCASSSWSARGTEAFFGQGTRLTVV.

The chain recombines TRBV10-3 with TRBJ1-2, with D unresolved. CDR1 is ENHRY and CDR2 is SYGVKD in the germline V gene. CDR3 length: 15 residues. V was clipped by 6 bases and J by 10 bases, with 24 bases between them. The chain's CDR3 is CAIRDPGGSAGVYTF. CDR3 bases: TGTGCCATCAGAGACCCCGGCGGGTCCGCGGGAGTCTACACCTTC.

CDR3 DNA sequence: TGTGCCAGCAGCCCACCCCAGACAGGGTGGTACACCTTC. Translation gives CASSPPQTGWYTF. The chain couples TRBV7-9 to TRBJ1-2, with 7 bases that match TRBD1. Germline V gene data show CDR1 as SEHNR and CDR2 as FQNEAQ (reference sequence). The length of the CDR3 is 13 residues. J lost 11 bases, V lost 5 bases, and 11 bases had no gene match.

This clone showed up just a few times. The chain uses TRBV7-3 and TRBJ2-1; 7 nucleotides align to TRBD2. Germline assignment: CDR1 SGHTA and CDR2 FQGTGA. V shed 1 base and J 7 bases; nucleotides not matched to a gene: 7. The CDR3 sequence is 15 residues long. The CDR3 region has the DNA TGTGCCAGCAGCTTAAGTCGAGCGGGAAGAAATGAGCAGTTCTTC. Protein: CASSLSRAGRNEQFF.